These 12 T cell receptor beta chains originate from one sample sequenced in a study of T cells in Graves' hyperthyroidism and ophthalmopathy (dated by TCRdb to between 2019 and 2020). To prepare the library, multiplex PCR was applied. Sequencer: Illumina HiSeq 2000. The TCR beta CDR3 regions were amplified from RNA transcripts. For the first round of RT-PCR on the TCR CDR3, the HTBI primer set was used together with the Qiagen OneStep RT-PCR kit. In TCRdb, the public reads were trimmed at Q25 with fastp and aligned with MiXCR, with productive beta chains retained. One record per CDR3 amino acid sequence lists the most common genes and DNA. This sample is represented by roughly 35,000 distinct CDR3 sequences; around 53% of them were singletons. Of the sample, 25% is held by the ten largest clones. Specimen: blood. These receptors all stem from a woman in her 40s with Graves' ophthalmopathy.

This clonotype was found a few times. An end of the junction does not agree with germline; a read error may underlie this. The chain uses TRBV9 and TRBJ2-2; D not certain. The CDR3 runs to 8 residues. CDR1 is SGDLS, CDR2 YYNGEE, per germline. The CDR3 here is CASSVKEF. CDR3 nucleotides: TGTGCCAGCAGCGTTAAGGAGTTT.

The V and J genes are TRBV12-3 or TRBV12-4 and TRBJ2-3; D gene unclear. The germline V and J ends were trimmed by 8 bases and 11 bases, with 17 bases remaining between them. The CDR3 spans 12 residues. CDR3 DNA sequence: TGTGCCAGCTACTCCCCACAGAATGAGCAGTATTTT. Translating gives CASYSPQNEQYF.

The rearrangement links TRBV14 to TRBJ1-1; D not resolved. Germline V CDR1 and CDR2: SGHDN, FVKESK. The CDR3 sequence is 8 residues long. V was trimmed by 7 bases and J by 6 bases, leaving 0 bases between them. CDR3 protein: CASTEAFF. The CDR3 DNA sequence: TGTGCCAGCACTGAAGCTTTCTTT.

About this clonotype: The junction departs from the called germline gene at one end, perhaps through a read error. The chain combines TRBV7-6 with TRBJ2-5, with D tentatively TRBD1 or TRBD2 (5 bases each). The germline CDR1 and CDR2 sequences are SGHVS and FNYEAQ. The CDR3 extends over 11 amino acids. The CDR3 here is CASTLGETQYF. CDR3 nucleotide sequence: TGTGCCAGCACCTTAGGGGAGACACAGTACTTT.

The rearrangement links TRBV7-6 to TRBJ2-5; D not certain. This CDR3 spans 10 amino acids. CDR1 and CDR2 (germline): SGHVS, FNYEAQ. Deletions cut 7 bases from V and 1 base from J, with 1 base between. The CDR3 DNA follows: TGTGCCAGCATCCAAGAGACCCAGTACTTC. This translates into CASIQETQYF.

Concerning this clonotype itself: A much larger clone sits a single nucleotide away, making a read error possible. CDR3 in amino acids: CASSPAGLEVAKNIQYF. The CDR3 DNA sequence: TGCGCCAGCAGCCCCGCTGGACTAGAGGTGGCCAAAAACATTCAGTACTTC. The chain uses TRBV5-1 and TRBJ2-4; 7 nucleotides line up with TRBD2. The CDR3 is 17 residues long. Germline assignment: CDR1 SGHRS and CDR2 YFSETQ. V shed 4 bases, J shed 1 base, and the junction held 11 bases outside the gene matches.

This clonotype was counted many times. One junction end does not reproduce the germline sequence, and a read error may be involved. V gene TRBV4-3 combines with J gene TRBJ1-4; maybe TRBD1 (5 bases). There are 17 residues in the CDR3. Germline V lookup: CDR1 LGHNA, CDR2 YSLEER. The CDR3 DNA is TGTGCCAGCAGCCAAGGAAAAGGACAATCCTCGAGGGAAAAACTGTTTTTT. Translation gives CASSQGKGQSSREKLFF.

This clonotype was counted many times. The V call is TRBV9, the J call TRBJ2-1; 13 positions match TRBD2. Germline loops: CDR1 SGDLS, CDR2 YYNGEE. V lost 3 bases and J lost 12; bases outside the gene matches: 9. The CDR3 has 15 amino acids. The CDR3: CASSDGLAGVGGQFF. Here the CDR3 DNA reads TGTGCCAGCAGCGACGGACTAGCGGGAGTAGGAGGGCAGTTCTTC.

Judged by abundance, this clonotype is medium-sized (0.01 to 0.1%). This chain connects TRBV29-1 to TRBJ2-7; 8 bases are a match to TRBD1. Germline-derived CDR1 and CDR2 are SQVTM and ANQGSEA. The junction had 6 bases not matched to a gene; V was cut back by 3 bases and J by 2 bases. The CDR3 has 14 residues. The CDR3 coding sequence is TGCAGCGTTGATTGGACAGGGATAACCTACGAGCAGTACTTC. Protein sequence: CSVDWTGITYEQYF.

This clonotype came up a few times. V usage is TRBV3-1 and J usage is TRBJ2-7; 10 positions match TRBD1. CDR1 LGHDT and CDR2 YNNKEL come from the germline V gene (reference sequence). V lost 3 bases to trimming and J lost 2 bases; unmatched junction nucleotides: 4. This CDR3 spans 15 amino acids. DNA of the CDR3: TGTGCCAGCAGCCATGAAGGGACAGGGGCCTACGAGCAGTACTTC. The encoded protein is CASSHEGTGAYEQYF.

This clonotype was seen repeatedly, ten times or more. The J gene is TRBJ2-7, the V gene TRBV28; D remains unclear. Trimming pared 6 bases from V and 0 bases from J, leaving 6 bases between. CDR3 length: 12 residues. Germline CDR1 MDHEN, CDR2 SYDVKM. DNA of the CDR3: TGTGCCAGCAGAGGGCCCTCCTACGAGCAGTACTTC. It encodes CASRGPSYEQYF. The variable domain in full, completed from reference TRBV28 and TRBJ2-7, reads DVKVTQSSRYLVKRTGEKVFLECVQDMDHENMFWYRQDPGLGLRLIYFSYDVKMKEKGDIPEGYSVSREKKERFSLILESASTNQTSMYLCASRGPSYEQYFGPGTRLTVT.

On this clonotype: An end of the junction differs from the germline gene, which may be a read error. The genes are TRBV2 and TRBJ1-4; no firm D call. CDR3 length: 14 amino acids. CDR1 and CDR2 (germline): SNHLY, FYNNEI. The CDR3 here is CASSVGLDNEKPFF. CDR3 in DNA: TGTGCCAGCAGTGTAGGACTGGATAATGAAAAACCGTTTTTT. Filled out from reference TRBV2 and TRBJ1-4, the complete variable domain reads EPEVTQTPSHQVTQMGQEVILRCVPISNHLYFYWYRQILGQKVEFLVSFYNNEISEKSEIFDDQFSVERPDGSNFTLKIRSTKLEDSAMYFCASSVGLDNEKPFFGSGTQLSVL.